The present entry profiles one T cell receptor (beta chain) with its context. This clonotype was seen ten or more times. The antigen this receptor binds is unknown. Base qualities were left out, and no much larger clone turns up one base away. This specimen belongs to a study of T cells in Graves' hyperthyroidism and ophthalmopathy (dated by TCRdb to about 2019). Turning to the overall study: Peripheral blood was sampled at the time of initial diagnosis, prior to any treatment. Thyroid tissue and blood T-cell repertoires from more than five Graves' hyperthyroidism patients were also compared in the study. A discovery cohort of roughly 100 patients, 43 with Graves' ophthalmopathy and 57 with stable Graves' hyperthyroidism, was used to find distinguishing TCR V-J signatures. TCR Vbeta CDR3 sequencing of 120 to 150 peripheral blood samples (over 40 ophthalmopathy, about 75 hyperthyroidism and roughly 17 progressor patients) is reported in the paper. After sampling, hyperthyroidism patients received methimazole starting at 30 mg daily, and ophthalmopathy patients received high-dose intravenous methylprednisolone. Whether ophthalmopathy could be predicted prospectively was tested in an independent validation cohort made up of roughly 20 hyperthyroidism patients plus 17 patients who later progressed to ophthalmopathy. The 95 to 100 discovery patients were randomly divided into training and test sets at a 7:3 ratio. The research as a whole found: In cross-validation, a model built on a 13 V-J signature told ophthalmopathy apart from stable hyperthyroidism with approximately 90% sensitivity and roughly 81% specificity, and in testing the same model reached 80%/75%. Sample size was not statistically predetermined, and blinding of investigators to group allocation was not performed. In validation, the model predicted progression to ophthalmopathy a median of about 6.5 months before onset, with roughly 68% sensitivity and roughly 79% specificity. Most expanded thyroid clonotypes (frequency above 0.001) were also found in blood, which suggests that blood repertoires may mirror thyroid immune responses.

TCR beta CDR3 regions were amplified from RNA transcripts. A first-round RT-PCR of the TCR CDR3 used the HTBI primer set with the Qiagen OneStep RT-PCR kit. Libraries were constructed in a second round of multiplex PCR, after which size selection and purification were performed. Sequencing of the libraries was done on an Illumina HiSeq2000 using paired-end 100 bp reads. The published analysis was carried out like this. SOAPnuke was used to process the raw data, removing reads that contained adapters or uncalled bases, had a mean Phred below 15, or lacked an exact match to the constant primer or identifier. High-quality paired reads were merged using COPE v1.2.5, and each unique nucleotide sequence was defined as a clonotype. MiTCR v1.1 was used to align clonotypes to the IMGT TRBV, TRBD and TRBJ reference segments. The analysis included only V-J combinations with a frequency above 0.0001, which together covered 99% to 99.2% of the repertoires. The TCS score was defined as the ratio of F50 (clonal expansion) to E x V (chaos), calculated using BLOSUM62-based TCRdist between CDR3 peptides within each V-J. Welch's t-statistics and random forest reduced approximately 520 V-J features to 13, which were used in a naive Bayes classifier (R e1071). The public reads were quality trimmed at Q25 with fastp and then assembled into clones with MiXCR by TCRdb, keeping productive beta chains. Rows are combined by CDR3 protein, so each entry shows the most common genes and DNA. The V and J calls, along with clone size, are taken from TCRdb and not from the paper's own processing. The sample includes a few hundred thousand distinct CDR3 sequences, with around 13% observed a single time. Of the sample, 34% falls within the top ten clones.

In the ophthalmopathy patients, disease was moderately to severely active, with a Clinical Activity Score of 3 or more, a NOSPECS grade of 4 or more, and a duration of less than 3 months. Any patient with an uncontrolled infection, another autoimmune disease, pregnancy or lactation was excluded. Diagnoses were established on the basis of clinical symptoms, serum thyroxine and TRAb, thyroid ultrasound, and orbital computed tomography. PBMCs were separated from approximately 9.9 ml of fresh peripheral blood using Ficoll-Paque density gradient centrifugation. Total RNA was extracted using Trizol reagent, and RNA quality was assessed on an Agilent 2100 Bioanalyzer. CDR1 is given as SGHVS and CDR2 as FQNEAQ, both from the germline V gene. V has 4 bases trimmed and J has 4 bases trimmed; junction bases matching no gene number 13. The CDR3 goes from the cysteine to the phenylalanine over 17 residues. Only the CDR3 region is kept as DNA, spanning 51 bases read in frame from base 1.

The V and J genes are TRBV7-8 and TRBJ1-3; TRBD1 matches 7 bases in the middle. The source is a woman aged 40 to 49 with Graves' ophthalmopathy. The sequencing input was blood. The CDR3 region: CASSSRLRQGGGNTIYF. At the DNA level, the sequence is TGTGCCAGCAGCTCCCGACTCCGACAGGGTGGGGGAAACACCATATATTTT.